This T cell receptor beta chain was profiled in a study of CD8 T cells in ankylosing spondylitis (TCRdb year 2017). Turning to the overall study: T cell receptor beta repertoires were profiled in healthy donors and ankylosing spondylitis patients so that disease-linked TCR variants could be found. In total, the full study cohort was made up of roughly 100 healthy donors and approximately 27 ankylosing spondylitis patients. Peripheral blood was sampled, and synovial fluid was also collected from ankylosing spondylitis patients. General study outcomes and caveats: A CD8+ phenotype was shown by the disease-linked clones, which were found at relatively low frequencies in peripheral blood. A TCR beta motif of seven or eight highly homologous amino acid variants appeared characteristic of blood from ankylosing spondylitis patients. Some TCR beta motif variants had previously been reported in synovial fluid and blood of reactive arthritis patients, which suggested common disease-initiation mechanisms. According to the report, matched synovial fluid samples from ankylosing spondylitis patients were significantly enriched for the disease-linked clones.

Including cysteine and phenylalanine, the CDR3 has 14 amino acids. The retained sequence is limited to the CDR3, 42 bases, with the frame set at the first base. Relative to germline, V is 6 bases shorter and J is 2 bases shorter, with 11 bases between their ends. CDR1 and CDR2 are drawn from the germline V gene: KGHDR, SFDVKD. Sequencing instrument: Illumina HiSeq 2500. TCR beta libraries were prepared by quantitative 5'-RACE with molecular barcodes. From the authors' description of their analysis: Disease-linked TCR variants were identified with a new computational method built on a probabilistic model of VDJ rearrangement. TCRdb reprocessed the public reads (quality trimming at Q25 with fastp, clone calling with MiXCR) and kept in-frame beta chains. When rows share a CDR3 protein, they turn into one entry using the most common DNA and genes. These V and J calls rely on TCRdb rather than the paper's analysis. Present in this sample are about 240,000 distinct CDR3 sequences, under 30% of which were seen just once. Approximately 0.61% of the sample is held by the ten biggest clonotypes.

In the case of this clonotype: Its antigen is currently not known. No quality values exist for individual bases; no much larger clone is one base distant.

The sample comprised blood, either unsorted or a sorted T cell fraction (not recorded which). The receptor comes from a male donor with ankylosing spondylitis or in good health (not recorded which). The rearrangement combines TRBV24-1 with TRBJ2-3; possibly the D gene is TRBD2, per 5 matching bases. The DNA is TGTGCCACCAGTTCGGACTTTTACACAGATACGCAGTATTTT. Translated, this gives CATSSDFYTDTQYF.